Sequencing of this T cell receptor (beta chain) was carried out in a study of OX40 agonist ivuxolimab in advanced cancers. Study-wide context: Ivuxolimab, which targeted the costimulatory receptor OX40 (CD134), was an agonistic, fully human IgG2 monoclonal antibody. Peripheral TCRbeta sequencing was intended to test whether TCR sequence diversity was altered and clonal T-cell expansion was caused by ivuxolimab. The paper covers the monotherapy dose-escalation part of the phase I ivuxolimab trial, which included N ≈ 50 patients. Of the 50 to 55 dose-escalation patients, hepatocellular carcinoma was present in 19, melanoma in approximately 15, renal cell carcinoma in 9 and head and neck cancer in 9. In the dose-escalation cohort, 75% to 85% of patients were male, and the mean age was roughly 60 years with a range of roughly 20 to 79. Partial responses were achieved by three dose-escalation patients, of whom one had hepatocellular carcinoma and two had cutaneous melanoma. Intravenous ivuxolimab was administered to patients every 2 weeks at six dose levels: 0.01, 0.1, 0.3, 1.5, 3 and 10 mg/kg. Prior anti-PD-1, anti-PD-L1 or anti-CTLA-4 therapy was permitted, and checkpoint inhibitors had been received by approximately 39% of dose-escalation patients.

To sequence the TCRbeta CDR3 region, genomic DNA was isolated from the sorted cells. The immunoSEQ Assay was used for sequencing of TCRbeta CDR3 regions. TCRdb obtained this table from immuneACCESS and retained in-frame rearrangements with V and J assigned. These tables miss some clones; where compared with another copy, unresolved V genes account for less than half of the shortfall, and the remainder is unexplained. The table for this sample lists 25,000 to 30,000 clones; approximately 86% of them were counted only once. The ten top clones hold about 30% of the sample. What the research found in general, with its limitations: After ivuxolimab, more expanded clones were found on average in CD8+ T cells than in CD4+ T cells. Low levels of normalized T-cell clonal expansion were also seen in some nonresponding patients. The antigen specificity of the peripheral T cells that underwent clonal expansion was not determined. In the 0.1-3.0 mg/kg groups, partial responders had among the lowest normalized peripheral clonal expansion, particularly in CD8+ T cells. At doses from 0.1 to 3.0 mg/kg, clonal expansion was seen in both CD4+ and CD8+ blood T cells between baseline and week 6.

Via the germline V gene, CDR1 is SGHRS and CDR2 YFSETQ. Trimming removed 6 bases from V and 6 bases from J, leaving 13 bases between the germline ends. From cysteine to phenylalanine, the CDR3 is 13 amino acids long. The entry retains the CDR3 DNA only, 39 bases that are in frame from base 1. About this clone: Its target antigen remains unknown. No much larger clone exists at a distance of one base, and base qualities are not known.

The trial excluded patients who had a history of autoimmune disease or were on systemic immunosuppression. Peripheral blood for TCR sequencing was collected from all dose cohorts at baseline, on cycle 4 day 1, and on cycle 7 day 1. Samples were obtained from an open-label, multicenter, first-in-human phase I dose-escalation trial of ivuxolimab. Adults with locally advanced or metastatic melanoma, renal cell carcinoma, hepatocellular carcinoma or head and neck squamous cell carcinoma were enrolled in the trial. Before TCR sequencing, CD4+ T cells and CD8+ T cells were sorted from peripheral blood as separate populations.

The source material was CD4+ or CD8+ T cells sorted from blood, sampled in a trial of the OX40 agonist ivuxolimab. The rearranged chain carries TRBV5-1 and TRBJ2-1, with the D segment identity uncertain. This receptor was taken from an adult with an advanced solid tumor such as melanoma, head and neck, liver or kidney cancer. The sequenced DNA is TGCGCCAGCATCCCGGACGGAATCAATGAGCAGTTCTTC. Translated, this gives CASIPDGINEQFF.